This TCR beta chain stems from a study of identical twins. MiXCR, applied by TCRdb to the 5' RACE reads, yields one record per CDR3 protein. This table holds some 710,000 distinct CDR3 sequences, roughly 6.2% found once. Study-level results: In zero-insertion analyses, partial confounding could arise from invariant MAIT and iNKT cells.

Worth noting for this clonotype: Its antigen is still unknown.

Sequenced: naive T cells sorted from blood. The TCR originated in a man aged 18 to 35 in good health.

CDR3 region: CASTTRGGQPQHF. CDR3 nucleotides: TGTGCCAGCACCACCAGGGGGGGTCAGCCCCAGCATTTT. This rearrangement joins TRBV27 to TRBJ1-5, with TRBD1 matching 7 bases. This CDR3 has 13 amino acids. Losses at the gene ends were 7 bases for V and 6 bases for J; bases not matched to a gene: 6. The V gene's germline CDR1 is MNHEY and CDR2 SMNVEV (reference sequence).